A single sample is the source of the 20 T cell receptor beta chains below, sequenced in a study of blood T cell repertoires in COVID-19. The assay was immunoSEQ multiplex PCR, and TCRdb's table has in-frame clones only and misses some. The table lists 350,000 to 450,000 clones, 80% to 90% of them singletons. The sequencing input was peripheral blood. These receptors were collected from a woman aged 55-69 years with COVID-19, enrolled during active disease.

This clone was counted once. Germline is not matched at one junction end, which may reflect a read error. The V call is TRBV11-2, the J call TRBJ2-4, with TRBD1 as a possible D gene (5 bases). Germline CDR1 and CDR2: SGHAT and FQNNGV. The CDR3 totals 13 residues. The chain's CDR3 is CASSLDRKNIQYF. The CDR3 DNA reads TGTGCCAGCAGCCTAGACAGAAAAAACATTCAGTACTTC.

The chain has TRBV10-3 and TRBJ1-2; D is undetermined. The CDR3 runs to 13 residues. The V gene's germline CDR1 is ENHRY and CDR2 SYGVKD. The germline V and J ends were trimmed by 2 bases and 2 bases, with 6 bases remaining between them. The CDR3 DNA follows: TGTGCCATCAGTGAGGGCACGAACTATGGCTACACCTTC. It codes for CAISEGTNYGYTF.

The J gene is TRBJ1-3, the V gene TRBV5-4, with unresolved D. This CDR3 is 15 amino acids long. V was cut by 4 bases and J by 0 bases, with 11 bases left in between. Germline loops: CDR1 SGHNT, CDR2 YYREEE (reference sequence). The CDR3, as DNA: TGTGCCAGCAGCCCCGGCGGGCTCTCTGGAAACACCATATATTTT. It yields the protein CASSPGGLSGNTIYF.

The chain uses TRBV7-8 and TRBJ2-5; 8 bases agree with TRBD1. The trim removed 0 bases at V and 2 bases at J, leaving 2 bases unmatched. The CDR3 covers 15 residues. Per germline, CDR1 SGHVS and CDR2 FQNEAQ. CDR3 in DNA: TGTGCCAGCAGCTTAGCTAACAGGGGGCAAGAGACCCAGTACTTC. Translating gives CASSLANRGQETQYF.

The V call is TRBV5-1, the J call TRBJ2-3; 8 nucleotides agree with TRBD1. Germline-derived CDR1 and CDR2 are SGHRS and YFSETQ. Unmatched junction bases numbered 8, after V lost 5 bases and J lost 3 bases. This CDR3 has 15 amino acids. The CDR3 region has the DNA TGCGCCAGCAGACCGCAGGGGGCGGGGACAGATACGCAGTATTTT. The encoded protein is CASRPQGAGTDTQYF. The full variable domain, its missing parts supplied by reference TRBV5-1 and TRBJ2-3, is KAGVTQTPRYLIKTRGQQVTLSCSPISGHRSVSWYQQTPGQGLQFLFEYFSETQRNKGNFPGRFSGRQFSNSRSEMNVSTLELGDSALYLCASRPQGAGTDTQYFGPGTRLTVL.

The chain couples TRBV3-1 (or the pseudogene TRBV3-2) to TRBJ1-3, with 7 bases that match TRBD1. V dropped 5 bases and J dropped 4; count of bases not matched to a gene: 2. In germline, CDR1 is LGHDT, CDR2 YNNKEL (reference sequence). The CDR3 loop spans 13 amino acids. The DNA for the CDR3 is TGTGCCAGCAGCTTGGGACAGGGAAACACCATATATTTT. It yields the protein CASSLGQGNTIYF.

This chain connects TRBV7-2 to TRBJ2-1, with 9 bases that match TRBD2. The CDR3 is 15 amino acids. After removal of 3 bases from V and 0 bases from J, the junction contained 0 bases not matched to a gene. Germline V lookup: CDR1 SGHTA, CDR2 FQGNSA. This CDR3 is CASSFSGGSYNEQFF. The CDR3 DNA sequence: TGTGCCAGCAGCTTTAGCGGGGGCTCCTACAATGAGCAGTTCTTC.

The chain carries TRBV6-2 or TRBV6-3 and TRBJ2-1; maybe TRBD2 (6 bases). The germline gives CDR1 MNHEY, CDR2 SVGEGT. V was cut by 3 bases and J by 10 bases, with 10 bases left in between. This CDR3 comprises 12 residues. CDR3 nucleotide sequence: TGTGCCAGCAGTTATTTCCTAGCGGAGCAGTTCTTC. Its translation: CASSYFLAEQFF.

This clone has just a few counts. V usage is TRBV19 and J usage is TRBJ1-4, with 8 bases lining up with TRBD1. V was clipped by 4 bases and J by 9 bases; unmatched bases: 10. There are 15 residues in the CDR3. Germline CDR1 LNHDA, CDR2 SQIVND (reference sequence). As DNA, the CDR3 is TGTGCCAGTAGTACGACAGGGGTTCAATTGAAAAAACTGTTTTTT. Translated, it gives CASSTTGVQLKKLFF.

V gene TRBV13 combines with J gene TRBJ2-1, with TRBD2 matching 7 bases. Per germline, CDR1 PRHDT and CDR2 FYEKMQ (reference sequence). Losses at the gene ends were 3 bases for V and 2 bases for J; bases not matched to a gene: 10. The CDR3 is 17 amino acids. CDR3 region: CASSFEGRGMAYNEQFF. In DNA, the CDR3 is TGTGCCAGCAGCTTCGAAGGGCGGGGGATGGCCTACAATGAGCAGTTCTTC.

The V and J genes are TRBV7-9 and TRBJ1-1, with TRBD1 matching 7 bases. The V gene end was trimmed by 5 bases and the J gene end by 2 bases; junction bases not matched to a gene: 8. The CDR3 sequence is 15 residues long. Germline loops: CDR1 SEHNR, CDR2 FQNEAQ (reference sequence). CDR3 in amino acids: CASSHLGQFNTEAFF. The DNA for the CDR3 is TGTGCCAGCAGCCATTTGGGACAGTTTAACACTGAAGCTTTCTTT.

This clone was observed a handful of times. The chain links TRBV3-1 (or the pseudogene TRBV3-2) to TRBJ1-6; 9 nucleotides align to TRBD1. Germline V gene lookup returns CDR1 LGHDT and CDR2 YNNKEL (reference sequence). The CDR3 covers 16 residues. Trimming at V came to 1 base and at J to 8 bases, leaving 6 bases not matched to a gene. DNA for the CDR3: TGTGCCAGCAGCCAAGGTGGGACAGGGATTTATTCACCCCTCCACTTT. It translates to CASSQGGTGIYSPLHF.

This clone was detected a few times. The gene calls are TRBV4-1 and TRBJ1-6; no definite D call. From germline, CDR1 is MGHRA and CDR2 YSYEKL. This CDR3 contains 16 residues. Trimming cost V 0 bases and J 2 bases, with 8 bases left between them. CDR3 sequence: CASSQDPVTYNSPLHF. In nucleotides, the CDR3 is TGCGCCAGCAGCCAAGATCCAGTCACCTATAATTCACCCCTCCACTTT.

The sample holds one count of this clone. V and J are TRBV11-3 and TRBJ2-7; TRBD1 matches 9 bases. Per germline, CDR1 SGHNT and CDR2 YENEEA. Losses at the gene ends were 5 bases for V and 6 bases for J; bases not matched to a gene: 11. This CDR3 is built from 15 residues. The CDR3 protein is CASSQTGGSLLEQYF. In DNA form, the CDR3 reads TGTGCCAGCAGCCAGACAGGGGGTTCTCTCCTCGAGCAGTACTTC.

The table lists this clone with a count of one. J is TRBJ2-2 and V is TRBV6-6; D is unresolved. This CDR3 is 11 amino acids long. Trimming took 6 bases from V and 5 from J, leaving 4 bases between them. The germline V gene has CDR1 MNHNY and CDR2 SVGAGI (reference sequence). The CDR3 DNA reads TGTGCCAGCAGCCAAACCGGGGAGCTGTTTTTT. This encodes CASSQTGELFF.

This clone was detected only once. The chain employs TRBV19 and TRBJ1-2, with TRBD1 as a possible D gene (6 bases). V lost 4 bases to trimming and J lost 4 bases, with 13 bases between them. CDR3 size: 14 residues. Germline CDR1 reads LNHDA; CDR2 reads SQIVND (reference sequence). Written as DNA, the CDR3 is TGTGCCAGTAGTAAGACTACAGGGAGCTATGGCTACACCTTC. This sequence encodes CASSKTTGSYGYTF. The full variable domain, with the rest looked up from reference TRBV19 and TRBJ1-2, is DGGITQSPKYLFRKEGQNVTLSCEQNLNHDAMYWYRQDPGQGLRLIYYSQIVNDFQKGDIAEGYSVSREKKESFPLTVTSAQKNPTAFYLCASSKTTGSYGYTFGSGTRLTVV.

The J gene is TRBJ2-2, the V gene TRBV7-9, with 9 bases matching TRBD1. Germline values: CDR1 SEHNR, CDR2 FQNEAQ (reference sequence). With 5 bases clipped from V and 6 bases from J, the junction kept 7 bases outside the gene matches. The CDR3 extends over 15 amino acids. DNA for the CDR3: TGTGCCAGCAGCGTAGGACAGGGGTACCCCGGGGAGCTGTTTTTT. Encoded protein: CASSVGQGYPGELFF.

The chain joins TRBV6-2 or TRBV6-3 to TRBJ2-2; 12 bases line up with TRBD2. Germline V gives CDR1 MNHEY, CDR2 SVGEGT. The CDR3 sequence is 18 residues long. V dropped 6 bases and J dropped 4; count of bases not matched to a gene: 12. CDR3 nucleotides: TGTGCCAGCAGCATAATGAGACTAGCGGGGGTTGTCACCGGGGAGCTGTTTTTT. It translates to CASSIMRLAGVVTGELFF.

A note on this clone: At the DNA level, this CDR3 is encoded by other sequences in the same sample as well. The chain uses TRBV3-1 (or the pseudogene TRBV3-2) and TRBJ1-1; a possible D gene is TRBD1 (6 bases). Deletions cut 4 bases from V and 5 bases from J, with 14 bases between. Germline V gene lookup returns CDR1 LGHDT and CDR2 YNNKEL (reference sequence). This CDR3 contains 14 residues. The CDR3 bases are TGTGCCAGCAGCCGCCGGGGGGCAGGGACTGAAGCTTTCTTT. Residues: CASSRRGAGTEAFF.

This rearrangement joins TRBV5-1 to TRBJ1-2, with 7 bases fitting TRBD1. This CDR3 has 15 amino acids. With 0 bases clipped from V and 4 bases from J, the junction kept 6 bases outside the gene matches. The germline gives CDR1 SGHRS, CDR2 YFSETQ. CDR3 sequence (DNA): TGCGCCAGCAGCTTGGCGACAGGGCCTTCCTATGGCTACACCTTC. Translation: CASSLATGPSYGYTF.